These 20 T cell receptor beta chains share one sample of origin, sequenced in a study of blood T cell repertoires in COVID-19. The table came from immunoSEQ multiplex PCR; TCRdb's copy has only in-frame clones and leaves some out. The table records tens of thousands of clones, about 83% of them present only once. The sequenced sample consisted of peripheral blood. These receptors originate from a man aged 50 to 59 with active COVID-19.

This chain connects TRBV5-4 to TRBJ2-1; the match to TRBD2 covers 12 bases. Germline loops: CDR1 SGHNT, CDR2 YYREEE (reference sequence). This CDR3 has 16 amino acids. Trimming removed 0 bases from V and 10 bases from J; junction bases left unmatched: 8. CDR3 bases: TGTGCCAGCAGCTTGGGACTAGCGGGGGCGGGACGAGAGCAGTTCTTC. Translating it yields CASSLGLAGAGREQFF. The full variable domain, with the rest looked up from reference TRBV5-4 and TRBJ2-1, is ETGVTQSPTHLIKTRGQQVTLRCSSQSGHNTVSWYQQALGQGPQFIFQYYREEENGRGNFPPRFSGLQFPNYSSELNVNALELDDSALYLCASSLGLAGAGREQFFGPGTRLTVL.

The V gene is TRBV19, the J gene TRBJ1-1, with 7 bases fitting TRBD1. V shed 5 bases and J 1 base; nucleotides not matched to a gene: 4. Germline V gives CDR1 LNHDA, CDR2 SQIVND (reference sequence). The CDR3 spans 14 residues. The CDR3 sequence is CASSWTGSNTEAFF. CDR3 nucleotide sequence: TGTGCCAGTAGTTGGACAGGTTCGAACACTGAAGCTTTCTTT.

CDR3 in DNA: TGTGCCAGCAGTTCGCCGGGACAGGGGAGGGATGAGCAGTTCTTC. It encodes CASSSPGQGRDEQFF. V usage is TRBV28 and J usage is TRBJ2-1; 10 nucleotides agree with TRBD1. CDR1 is MDHEN, CDR2 SYDVKM, per germline. V lost 4 bases and J lost 8; bases outside the gene matches: 8. The length of the CDR3 is 15 residues.

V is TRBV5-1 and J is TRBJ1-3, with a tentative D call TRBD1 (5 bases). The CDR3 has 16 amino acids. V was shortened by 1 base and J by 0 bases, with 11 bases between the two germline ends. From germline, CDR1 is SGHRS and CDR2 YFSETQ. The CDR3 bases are TGCGCCAGCAGCTTGCAGGGTATGGGCTCTGGAAACACCATATATTTT. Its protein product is CASSLQGMGSGNTIYF.

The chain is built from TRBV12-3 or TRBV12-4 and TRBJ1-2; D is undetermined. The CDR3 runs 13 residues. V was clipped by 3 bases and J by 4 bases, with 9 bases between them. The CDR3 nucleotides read TGTGCCAGCAGTTTGCTACAGACCTATGGCTACACCTTC. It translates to CASSLLQTYGYTF.

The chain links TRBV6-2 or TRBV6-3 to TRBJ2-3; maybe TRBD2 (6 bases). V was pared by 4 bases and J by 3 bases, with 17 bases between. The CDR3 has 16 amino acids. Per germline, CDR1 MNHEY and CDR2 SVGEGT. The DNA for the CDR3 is TGTGCCAGCAGTTTGGAGCGGGCTGGTGTGACAGATACGCAGTATTTT. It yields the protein CASSLERAGVTDTQYF.

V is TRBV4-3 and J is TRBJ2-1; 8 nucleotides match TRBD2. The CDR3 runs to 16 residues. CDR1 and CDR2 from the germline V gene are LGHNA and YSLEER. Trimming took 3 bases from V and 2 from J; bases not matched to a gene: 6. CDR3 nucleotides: TGCGCCAGCAGCCAGGCTCCGGGACTAGCCTACAATGAGCAGTTCTTC. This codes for CASSQAPGLAYNEQFF.

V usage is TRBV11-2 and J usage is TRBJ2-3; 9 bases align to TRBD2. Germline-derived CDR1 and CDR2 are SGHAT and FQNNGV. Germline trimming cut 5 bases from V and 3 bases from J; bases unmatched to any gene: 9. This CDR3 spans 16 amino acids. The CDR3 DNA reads TGTGCCAGCAGCCCACAATGGAGCGGGGGGACAGATACGCAGTATTTT. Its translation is CASSPQWSGGTDTQYF.

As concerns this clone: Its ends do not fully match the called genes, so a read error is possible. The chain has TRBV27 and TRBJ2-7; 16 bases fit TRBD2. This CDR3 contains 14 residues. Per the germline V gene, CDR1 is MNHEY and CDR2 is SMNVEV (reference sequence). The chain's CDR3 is CASSSGTSGRASLF. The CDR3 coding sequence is TGTGCCAGCAGTTCCGGGACTAGCGGGAGGGCCTCCCTCTTC.

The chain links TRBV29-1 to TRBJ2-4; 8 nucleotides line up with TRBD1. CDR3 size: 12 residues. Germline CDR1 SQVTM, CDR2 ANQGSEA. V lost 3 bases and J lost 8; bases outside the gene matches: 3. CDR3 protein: CSVDGQGDIQYF. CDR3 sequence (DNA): TGCAGCGTTGACGGACAGGGAGACATTCAGTACTTC.

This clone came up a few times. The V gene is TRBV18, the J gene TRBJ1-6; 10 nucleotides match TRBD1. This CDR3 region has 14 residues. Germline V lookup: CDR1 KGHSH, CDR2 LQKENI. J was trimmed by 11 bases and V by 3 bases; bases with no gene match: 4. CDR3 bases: TGTGCCAGCTCACCTCGGGACAGGGGACCACCCCTCCACTTT. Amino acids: CASSPRDRGPPLHF.

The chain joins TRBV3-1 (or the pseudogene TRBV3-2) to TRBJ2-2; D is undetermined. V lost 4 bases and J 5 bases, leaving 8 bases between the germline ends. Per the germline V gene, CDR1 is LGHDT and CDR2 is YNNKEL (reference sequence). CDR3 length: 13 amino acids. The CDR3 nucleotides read TGTGCCAGCAGCCCAAGAGCTACCGGGGAGCTGTTTTTT. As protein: CASSPRATGELFF.

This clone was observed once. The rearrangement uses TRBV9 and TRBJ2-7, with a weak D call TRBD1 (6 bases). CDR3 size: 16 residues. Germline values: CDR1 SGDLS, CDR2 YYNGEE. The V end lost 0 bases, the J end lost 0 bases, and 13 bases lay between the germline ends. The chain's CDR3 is CASSVAGRGSSYEQYF. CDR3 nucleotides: TGTGCCAGCAGCGTAGCCGGCAGGGGAAGCTCCTACGAGCAGTACTTC.

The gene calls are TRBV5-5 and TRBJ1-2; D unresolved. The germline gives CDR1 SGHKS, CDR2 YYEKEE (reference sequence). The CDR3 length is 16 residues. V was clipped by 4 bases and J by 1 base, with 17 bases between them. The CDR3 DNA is TGTGCCAGCAGCCCCCGGGTTGGGTCGATTAACTATGGCTACACCTTC. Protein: CASSPRVGSINYGYTF.

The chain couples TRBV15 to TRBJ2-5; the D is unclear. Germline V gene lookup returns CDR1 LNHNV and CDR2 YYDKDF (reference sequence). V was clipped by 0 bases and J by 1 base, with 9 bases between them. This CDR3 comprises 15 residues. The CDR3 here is CATSRDGDFQETQYF. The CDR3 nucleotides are TGTGCCACCAGCAGAGATGGCGACTTCCAAGAGACCCAGTACTTC.

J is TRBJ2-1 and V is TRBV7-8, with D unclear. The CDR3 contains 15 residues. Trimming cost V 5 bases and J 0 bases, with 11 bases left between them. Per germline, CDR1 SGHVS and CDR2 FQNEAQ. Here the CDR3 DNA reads TGTGCCAGCAGCCTCAGACTGAGCTCCTACAATGAGCAGTTCTTC. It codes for CASSLRLSSYNEQFF.

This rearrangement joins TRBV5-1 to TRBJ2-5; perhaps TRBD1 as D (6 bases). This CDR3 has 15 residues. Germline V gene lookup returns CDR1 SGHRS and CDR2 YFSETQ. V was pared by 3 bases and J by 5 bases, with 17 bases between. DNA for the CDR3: TGCGCCAGCAGCTCCCAGGACAGCTCTGGGGAGACCCAGTACTTC. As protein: CASSSQDSSGETQYF.

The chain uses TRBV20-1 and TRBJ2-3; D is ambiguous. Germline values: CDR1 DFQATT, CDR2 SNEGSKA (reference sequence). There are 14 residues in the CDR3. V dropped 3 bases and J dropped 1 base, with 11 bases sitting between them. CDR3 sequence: CSASQEPRTDTQYF. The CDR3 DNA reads TGCAGTGCTAGTCAGGAACCCCGCACAGATACGCAGTATTTT.

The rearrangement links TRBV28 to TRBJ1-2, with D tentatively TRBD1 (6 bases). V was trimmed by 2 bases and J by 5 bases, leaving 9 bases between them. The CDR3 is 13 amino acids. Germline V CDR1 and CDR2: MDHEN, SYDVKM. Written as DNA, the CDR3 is TGTGCCAGCAGTTTAGGGGGCAGGTATGGCTACACCTTC. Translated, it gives CASSLGGRYGYTF.

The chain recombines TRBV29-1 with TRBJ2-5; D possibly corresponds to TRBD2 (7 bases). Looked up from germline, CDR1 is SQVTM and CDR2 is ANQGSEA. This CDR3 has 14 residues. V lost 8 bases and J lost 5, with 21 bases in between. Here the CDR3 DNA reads TGCAGCCTCCGAAAGGGGGGGGTCCGGGAGACCCAGTACTTC. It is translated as CSLRKGGVRETQYF.